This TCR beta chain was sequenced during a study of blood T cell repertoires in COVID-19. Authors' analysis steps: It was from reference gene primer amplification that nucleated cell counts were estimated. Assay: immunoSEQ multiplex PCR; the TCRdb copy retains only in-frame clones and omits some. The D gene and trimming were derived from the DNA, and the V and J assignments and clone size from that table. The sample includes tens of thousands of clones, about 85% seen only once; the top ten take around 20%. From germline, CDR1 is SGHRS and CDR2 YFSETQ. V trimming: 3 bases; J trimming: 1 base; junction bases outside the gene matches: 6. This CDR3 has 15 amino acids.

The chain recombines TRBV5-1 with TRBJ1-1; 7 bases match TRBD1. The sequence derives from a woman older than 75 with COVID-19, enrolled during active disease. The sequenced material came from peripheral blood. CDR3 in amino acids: CASSSEGAPNTEAFF. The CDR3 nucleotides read TGCGCCAGCAGCTCGGAGGGGGCACCGAACACTGAAGCTTTCTTT.